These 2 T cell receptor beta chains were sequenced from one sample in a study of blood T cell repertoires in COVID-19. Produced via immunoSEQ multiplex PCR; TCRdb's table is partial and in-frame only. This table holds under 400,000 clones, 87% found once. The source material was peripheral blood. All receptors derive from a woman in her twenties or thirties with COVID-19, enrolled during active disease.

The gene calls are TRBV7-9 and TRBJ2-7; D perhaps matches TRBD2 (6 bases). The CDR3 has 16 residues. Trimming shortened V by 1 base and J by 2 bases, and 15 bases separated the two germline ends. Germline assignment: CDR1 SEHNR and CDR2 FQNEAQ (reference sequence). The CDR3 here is CASSLDLGGAPYEQYF. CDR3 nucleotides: TGTGCCAGCAGCTTAGACCTGGGGGGAGCCCCCTACGAGCAGTACTTC.

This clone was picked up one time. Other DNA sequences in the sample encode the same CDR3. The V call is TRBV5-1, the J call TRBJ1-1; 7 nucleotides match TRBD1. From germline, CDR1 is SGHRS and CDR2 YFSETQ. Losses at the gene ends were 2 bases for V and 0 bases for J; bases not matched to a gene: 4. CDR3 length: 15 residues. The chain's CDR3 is CASSLPGQLNTEAFF. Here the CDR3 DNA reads TGCGCCAGCAGCTTACCGGGACAGCTGAACACTGAAGCTTTCTTT.